This T cell receptor beta chain stems from a study of blood T cell repertoires in COVID-19. The method was immunoSEQ multiplex PCR; TCRdb's version includes in-frame clones alone and lacks a portion of them. The sample lists some 250,000 clones; 88% were seen once. Sequencing used peripheral blood. The TCR originated in a woman under 40 with acute or convalescent COVID-19.

The CDR3 DNA reads TGTGCCAGTAGTATAGTGCAGGGCATACTCTATGGCTACACCTTC. Its translation is CASSIVQGILYGYTF. The J gene is TRBJ1-2, the V gene TRBV19; D may be TRBD1 (5 bases). Trimming removed 1 base at V and 4 bases at J, with 13 bases between. Germline V gene lookup returns CDR1 LNHDA and CDR2 SQIVND (reference sequence). The CDR3 spans 15 residues.